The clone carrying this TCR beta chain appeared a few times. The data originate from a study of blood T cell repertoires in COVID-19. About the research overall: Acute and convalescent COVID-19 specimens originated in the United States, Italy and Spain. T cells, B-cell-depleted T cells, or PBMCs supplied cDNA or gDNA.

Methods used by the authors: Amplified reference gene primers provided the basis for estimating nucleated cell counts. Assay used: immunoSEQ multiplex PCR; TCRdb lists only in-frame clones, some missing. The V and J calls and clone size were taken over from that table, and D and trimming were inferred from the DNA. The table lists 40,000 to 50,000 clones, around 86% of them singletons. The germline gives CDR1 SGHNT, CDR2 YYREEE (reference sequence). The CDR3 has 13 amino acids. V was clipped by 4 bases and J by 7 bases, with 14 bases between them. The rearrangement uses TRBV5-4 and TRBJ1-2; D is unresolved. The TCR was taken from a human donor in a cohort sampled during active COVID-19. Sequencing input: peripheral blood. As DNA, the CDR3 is TGTGCCAGCAGCCCGGACCCGGCGGGTGGCTACACCTTC. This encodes CASSPDPAGGYTF. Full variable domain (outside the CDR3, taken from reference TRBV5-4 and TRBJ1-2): ETGVTQSPTHLIKTRGQQVTLRCSSQSGHNTVSWYQQALGQGPQFIFQYYREEENGRGNFPPRFSGLQFPNYSSELNVNALELDDSALYLCASSPDPAGGYTFGSGTRLTVV.